This T cell receptor (beta chain) was captured by sequencing in a study of response to subunit inactivated influenza vaccine. The ends were cut back, 6 bases at V and 6 bases at J, with 15 bases in the middle. Germline CDR1 is MNHNS and CDR2 is SASEGT. The CDR3 is made up of 14 amino acids. Each CDR3 protein gets one entry after TCRdb re-called the RT-PCR reads with MiXCR. This sample has 600,000 to 850,000 distinct CDR3 sequences; 13% to 15% occur once, and the top ten carry around 7.6%. The material sequenced was PBMCs from blood, taken less than 15 days before vaccination. This sequence originates from a man in his fifties or sixties who received an inactivated influenza vaccine. The rearrangement joins TRBV6-1 to TRBJ2-4; weak D call: TRBD1 (6 bases). As DNA, the CDR3 is TGTGCCAGCAGCAGGGGCGGTTTGGGAAACATTCAGTACTTC. Its protein is CASSRGGLGNIQYF.